This is a list of T cell receptor beta chains from one sample in a study of cytomegalovirus exposure and HLA in healthy donors. Sequencing was performed with immunoSEQ multiplex PCR; in TCRdb, only in-frame clones are kept and a portion is missing. Here the sample spans approximately 300,000 clones, roughly 80% being singletons. The source material was PBMCs. These receptors were taken from a girl aged 2 to 10 in good health and CMV-seronegative. CDR3s include the opening cysteine and the closing phenylalanine or tryptophan. The order of the fields is V gene, clone size, D gene, J gene, CDR3 length, CDR3 protein, CDR3 DNA. The D gene is left open where the match is weak. A row's size may be missing; if present it is once, few, many or a size class.

v_call: TRBV27; clone_size: .; d_call: TRBD1; j_call: TRBJ1-4; cdr3_length: 14; cdr3_aa: CASNPTGQNEKLFF; cdr3_nt: TGTGCCAGCAACCCGACAGGGCAGAATGAAAAACTGTTTTTT
v_call: TRBV11-2; clone_size: once; d_call: .; j_call: TRBJ2-7; cdr3_length: 15; cdr3_aa: CASSLPGSRADEQYF; cdr3_nt: TGTGCCAGCAGCTTACCCGGCAGCAGGGCGGACGAGCAGTACTTC
v_call: TRBV28; clone_size: .; d_call: TRBD2; j_call: TRBJ2-7; cdr3_length: 14; cdr3_aa: CASSVAGARYEQYF; cdr3_nt: TGTGCCAGCAGCGTAGCGGGGGCCAGATACGAGCAGTACTTC
v_call: TRBV6-5; clone_size: .; d_call: .; j_call: TRBJ1-1; cdr3_length: 11; cdr3_aa: CASIGAAEAFF; cdr3_nt: TGTGCCAGCATTGGGGCGGCTGAAGCTTTCTTT
v_call: TRBV5-4; clone_size: .; d_call: .; j_call: TRBJ2-7; cdr3_length: 14; cdr3_aa: CASSWTSHSYEQYF; cdr3_nt: TGTGCCAGCAGTTGGACATCTCACTCCTACGAGCAGTACTTC
v_call: TRBV6-5; clone_size: .; d_call: .; j_call: TRBJ1-2; cdr3_length: 13; cdr3_aa: CASSYLGVRGYTF; cdr3_nt: TGTGCCAGCAGTTACTTAGGGGTTCGAGGCTACACCTTC
v_call: TRBV6-1; clone_size: .; d_call: .; j_call: TRBJ1-5; cdr3_length: 15; cdr3_aa: CASSPTGKSNQPQHF; cdr3_nt: TGTGCCAGCAGTCCAACAGGGAAGAGCAATCAGCCCCAGCATTTT
v_call: TRBV6-5; clone_size: .; d_call: .; j_call: TRBJ2-2; cdr3_length: 15; cdr3_aa: CASSYGGQNTGELFF; cdr3_nt: TGTGCCAGCAGTTACGGGGGACAGAACACCGGGGAGCTGTTTTTT
v_call: TRBV4-1; clone_size: .; d_call: TRBD1; j_call: TRBJ1-6; cdr3_length: 16; cdr3_aa: CASSQLPGQGDSPLHF; cdr3_nt: TGCGCCAGCAGCCAATTACCGGGACAGGGAGATTCACCCCTCCACTTT
v_call: TRBV6-4; clone_size: .; d_call: TRBD2; j_call: TRBJ2-2; cdr3_length: 16; cdr3_aa: CASSDTGLAGSGELFF; cdr3_nt: TGTGCCAGCAGTGACACCGGACTAGCGGGATCCGGGGAGCTGTTTTTT
v_call: TRBV6-1; clone_size: .; d_call: .; j_call: TRBJ2-7; cdr3_length: 15; cdr3_aa: CAAIPKGGSRTGQYF; cdr3_nt: TGTGCCGCCATACCCAAGGGAGGCAGCCGTACTGGGCAGTACTTC
v_call: TRBV30; clone_size: .; d_call: TRBD2; j_call: TRBJ2-3; cdr3_length: 16; cdr3_aa: CAWSYRLAASTDTQYF; cdr3_nt: TGTGCCTGGAGTTATCGACTAGCGGCTAGCACAGATACGCAGTATTTT
v_call: TRBV7-9; clone_size: .; d_call: .; j_call: TRBJ1-2; cdr3_length: 11; cdr3_aa: CSSSFDYGYTF; cdr3_nt: TGTTCCAGCAGTTTCGACTATGGCTACACCTTC
v_call: TRBV7-8; clone_size: .; d_call: TRBD2; j_call: TRBJ2-5; cdr3_length: 17; cdr3_aa: CASSYWRASGYQETQYF; cdr3_nt: TGTGCCAGCAGCTATTGGAGGGCTAGCGGGTACCAAGAGACCCAGTACTTC
v_call: TRBV27; clone_size: .; d_call: TRBD1; j_call: TRBJ1-5; cdr3_length: 16; cdr3_aa: CASSPWTGYSNQPQHF; cdr3_nt: TGTGCCAGCAGTCCGTGGACAGGATATAGCAATCAGCCCCAGCATTTT
v_call: TRBV25-1; clone_size: .; d_call: TRBD1; j_call: TRBJ1-2; cdr3_length: 13; cdr3_aa: CASIGQGTNGYTF; cdr3_nt: TGTGCCAGCATTGGACAGGGAACGAATGGCTACACCTTC
v_call: TRBV19; clone_size: .; d_call: TRBD1; j_call: TRBJ1-2; cdr3_length: 14; cdr3_aa: CASTPDRINYGYTF; cdr3_nt: TGTGCCAGTACCCCGGACAGGATAAACTATGGCTACACCTTC
v_call: TRBV2; clone_size: few; d_call: TRBD1; j_call: TRBJ2-1; cdr3_length: 14; cdr3_aa: CASLPGQGYNEQFF; cdr3_nt: TGTGCCAGCCTCCCGGGACAGGGATACAATGAGCAGTTCTTC
v_call: TRBV6-5; clone_size: once; d_call: TRBD2; j_call: TRBJ2-3; cdr3_length: 16; cdr3_aa: CASSSGTSGSTDTQYF; cdr3_nt: TGTGCCAGCAGTTCTGGGACTAGCGGGAGTACAGATACGCAGTATTTT
v_call: TRBV4-1; clone_size: .; d_call: .; j_call: TRBJ1-1; cdr3_length: 16; cdr3_aa: CASSQEGRERNTEAFF; cdr3_nt: TGCGCCAGCAGCCAAGAGGGCAGAGAAAGGAACACTGAAGCTTTCTTT
v_call: TRBV28; clone_size: .; d_call: TRBD2; j_call: TRBJ2-7; cdr3_length: 14; cdr3_aa: CASRPGGSSYEQYF; cdr3_nt: TGTGCCAGCAGGCCGGGAGGCTCCTCCTACGAGCAGTACTTC
v_call: TRBV4-2; clone_size: .; d_call: .; j_call: TRBJ1-6; cdr3_length: 16; cdr3_aa: CASSRTQGILLSPLHF; cdr3_nt: TGTGCCAGCAGCCGAACACAGGGAATTCTGCTCTCACCCCTCCACTTT
v_call: TRBV28; clone_size: .; d_call: TRBD2; j_call: TRBJ2-5; cdr3_length: 15; cdr3_aa: CASSLGLAGQETQYF; cdr3_nt: TGTGCCAGCAGTTTAGGGCTAGCGGGGCAAGAGACCCAGTACTTC
v_call: TRBV5-4; clone_size: .; d_call: .; j_call: TRBJ2-3; cdr3_length: 15; cdr3_aa: CASRGRETSTDTQYF; cdr3_nt: TGTGCCAGCAGGGGACGGGAGACTAGCACAGATACGCAGTATTTT
v_call: TRBV7-9; clone_size: .; d_call: TRBD2; j_call: TRBJ2-7; cdr3_length: 19; cdr3_aa: CASSSSPGLAGDSPYEQYF; cdr3_nt: TGTGCCAGCAGCTCCTCTCCGGGACTAGCGGGTGACAGCCCCTACGAGCAGTACTTC
v_call: TRBV27; clone_size: .; d_call: .; j_call: TRBJ1-6; cdr3_length: 15; cdr3_aa: CASSNFFSYNSPLHF; cdr3_nt: TGTGCCAGCAGTAATTTCTTCTCCTATAATTCACCCCTCCACTTT
v_call: TRBV6-1; clone_size: .; d_call: .; j_call: TRBJ1-2; cdr3_length: 14; cdr3_aa: CASSARGDDYGYTF; cdr3_nt: TGTGCCAGCAGTGCCAGGGGTGACGACTATGGCTACACCTTC
v_call: TRBV18; clone_size: .; d_call: .; j_call: TRBJ2-7; cdr3_length: 14; cdr3_aa: CASSPRHRAYEQYF; cdr3_nt: TGTGCCAGCTCACCACGCCACAGGGCCTACGAGCAGTACTTC
v_call: TRBV5-8; clone_size: .; d_call: .; j_call: TRBJ1-5; cdr3_length: 13; cdr3_aa: CASSSSGRQPQHF; cdr3_nt: TGTGCCAGCAGCTCGTCAGGGCGACAGCCCCAGCATTTT
v_call: TRBV5-6; clone_size: .; d_call: TRBD2; j_call: TRBJ2-7; cdr3_length: 15; cdr3_aa: CASSLAPSGAYEQYF; cdr3_nt: TGTGCCAGCAGCTTGGCCCCTAGCGGGGCCTACGAGCAGTACTTC
v_call: TRBV7-9; clone_size: .; d_call: .; j_call: TRBJ2-7; cdr3_length: 15; cdr3_aa: CASSSGLRSSYEQYF; cdr3_nt: TGTGCCAGCAGCTCCGGACTCCGGAGCTCCTACGAGCAGTACTTC
v_call: TRBV4-1; clone_size: once; d_call: TRBD1; j_call: TRBJ1-6; cdr3_length: 15; cdr3_aa: CASSITGVRVSPLHF; cdr3_nt: TGCGCCAGCAGCATTACAGGGGTTCGCGTTTCACCCCTCCACTTT
v_call: TRBV13; clone_size: .; d_call: TRBD2; j_call: TRBJ2-4; cdr3_length: 19; cdr3_aa: CASSPSEVSLAGVKNIQYF; cdr3_nt: TGTGCCAGCAGCCCCAGTGAGGTGTCTCTAGCGGGCGTCAAAAACATTCAGTACTTC
v_call: TRBV7-4; clone_size: .; d_call: TRBD2; j_call: TRBJ2-5; cdr3_length: 17; cdr3_aa: CASSLAIEAGLRETQYF; cdr3_nt: TGTGCCAGCAGCTTAGCGATTGAAGCGGGGCTTAGGGAGACCCAGTACTTC
v_call: TRBV5-4; clone_size: few; d_call: .; j_call: TRBJ1-6; cdr3_length: 15; cdr3_aa: CASSLGGSHNSPLHF; cdr3_nt: TGTGCCAGCAGCTTAGGGGGATCCCATAATTCACCCCTCCACTTT
v_call: TRBV27; clone_size: .; d_call: .; j_call: TRBJ2-7; cdr3_length: 13; cdr3_aa: CASSLNVHYEQYF; cdr3_nt: TGTGCCAGCAGTTTGAATGTACACTACGAGCAGTACTTC
v_call: TRBV5-1; clone_size: .; d_call: .; j_call: TRBJ2-1; cdr3_length: 13; cdr3_aa: CASRAPSVNEQFF; cdr3_nt: TGCGCCAGCAGGGCCCCTAGTGTCAATGAGCAGTTCTTC
v_call: TRBV10-3; clone_size: .; d_call: .; j_call: TRBJ2-1; cdr3_length: 12; cdr3_aa: CAISEPIGEQFF; cdr3_nt: TGTGCCATCAGTGAGCCTATCGGTGAGCAGTTCTTC
v_call: TRBV6-1; clone_size: .; d_call: .; j_call: TRBJ2-7; cdr3_length: 15; cdr3_aa: CASSEVGGRGYEQYF; cdr3_nt: TGCGCCAGCAGTGAAGTAGGGGGGAGGGGGTACGAGCAGTACTTC
v_call: TRBV7-3; clone_size: once; d_call: TRBD1; j_call: TRBJ2-1; cdr3_length: 16; cdr3_aa: CASSTKAGQGLDEQFF; cdr3_nt: TGTGCCAGCAGCACAAAGGCGGGACAGGGCCTGGATGAGCAGTTCTTC
v_call: TRBV6-6; clone_size: .; d_call: .; j_call: TRBJ2-1; cdr3_length: 11; cdr3_aa: CASSPQREQFF; cdr3_nt: TGTGCCAGCAGCCCCCAGCGTGAGCAGTTCTTC
v_call: TRBV18; clone_size: .; d_call: .; j_call: TRBJ2-3; cdr3_length: 14; cdr3_aa: CASSREGGTDTQYF; cdr3_nt: TGTGCCAGCTCACGGGAGGGGGGCACAGATACGCAGTATTTT
v_call: TRBV5-1; clone_size: .; d_call: TRBD1; j_call: TRBJ2-5; cdr3_length: 13; cdr3_aa: CASSPGQQETQYF; cdr3_nt: TGCGCCAGCAGCCCGGGACAGCAAGAGACCCAGTACTTC
v_call: TRBV9; clone_size: .; d_call: TRBD1; j_call: TRBJ2-7; cdr3_length: 14; cdr3_aa: CASSMGQGSYEQYF; cdr3_nt: TGTGCCAGCAGCATGGGACAGGGCTCCTACGAGCAGTACTTC
v_call: TRBV10-1; clone_size: .; d_call: TRBD1; j_call: TRBJ2-1; cdr3_length: 15; cdr3_aa: CASSLTGASYNEQFF; cdr3_nt: TGCGCCAGCAGCTTAACAGGGGCGTCCTACAATGAGCAGTTCTTC
v_call: TRBV7-9; clone_size: .; d_call: TRBD1; j_call: TRBJ2-3; cdr3_length: 19; cdr3_aa: CASSLSDRVFFGVTDTQYF; cdr3_nt: TGTGCCAGCAGCTTATCTGACAGGGTCTTCTTCGGAGTGACAGATACGCAGTATTTT
v_call: TRBV2; clone_size: .; d_call: .; j_call: TRBJ2-3; cdr3_length: 12; cdr3_aa: CASRAYTDTQYF; cdr3_nt: TGTGCCAGCAGAGCTTACACAGATACGCAGTATTTT
v_call: TRBV29-1; clone_size: .; d_call: .; j_call: TRBJ2-2; cdr3_length: 17; cdr3_aa: CSVEKGSGHPNTGELFF; cdr3_nt: TGCAGCGTTGAAAAAGGGTCGGGACACCCGAACACCGGGGAGCTGTTTTTT
v_call: TRBV12-5; clone_size: .; d_call: TRBD1; j_call: TRBJ2-5; cdr3_length: 16; cdr3_aa: CASGLAWTGTQETQYF; cdr3_nt: TGTGCTAGTGGTTTAGCCTGGACAGGAACCCAAGAGACCCAGTACTTC
v_call: TRBV13; clone_size: .; d_call: .; j_call: TRBJ2-1; cdr3_length: 16; cdr3_aa: CASSLGTGSTYNEQFF; cdr3_nt: TGTGCCAGCAGCTTAGGGACAGGCAGCACCTACAATGAGCAGTTCTTC
v_call: TRBV6-1; clone_size: .; d_call: .; j_call: TRBJ2-7; cdr3_length: 12; cdr3_aa: CASTGELYEQYF; cdr3_nt: TGTGCCAGCACGGGGGAGCTCTACGAGCAGTACTTC